This T cell receptor (beta chain) was captured in a study of OX40 agonist ivuxolimab in advanced cancers. This clone has a handful of counts. Per germline, CDR1 LNHDA and CDR2 SQIVND (reference sequence). This CDR3 contains 14 residues. V lost 4 bases and J 10 bases, leaving 19 bases between the germline ends. The table came from immunoSEQ multiplex PCR; TCRdb's copy has only in-frame clones and leaves some out. The sample yields 45,000 to 65,000 clones, 82% seen once. This sequence originates from an adult with an advanced solid tumor such as melanoma, head and neck, liver or kidney cancer. This sequence joins TRBV19 and TRBJ1-1; D is possibly TRBD1 (5 bases). The source material was CD4+ or CD8+ T cells sorted from blood, sampled in a trial of the OX40 agonist ivuxolimab. This CDR3 reads CASSTSRRSGGAFF. CDR3 nucleotide sequence: TGTGCCAGTAGTACCTCTCGGCGTTCGGGGGGAGCTTTCTTT.